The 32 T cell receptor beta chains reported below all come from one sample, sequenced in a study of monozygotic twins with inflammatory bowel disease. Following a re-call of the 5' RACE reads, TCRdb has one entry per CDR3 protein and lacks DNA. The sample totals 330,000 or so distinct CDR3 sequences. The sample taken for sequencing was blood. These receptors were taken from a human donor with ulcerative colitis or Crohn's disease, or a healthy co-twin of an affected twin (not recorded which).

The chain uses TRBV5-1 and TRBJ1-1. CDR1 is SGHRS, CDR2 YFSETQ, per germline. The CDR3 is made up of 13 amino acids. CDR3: CASSVNLNTEAFF.

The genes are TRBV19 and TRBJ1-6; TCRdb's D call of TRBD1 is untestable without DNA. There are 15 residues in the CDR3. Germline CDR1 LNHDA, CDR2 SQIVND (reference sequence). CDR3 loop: CASREGGLNPLPLHF. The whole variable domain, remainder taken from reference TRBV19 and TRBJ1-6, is DGGITQSPKYLFRKEGQNVTLSCEQNLNHDAMYWYRQDPGQGLRLIYYSQIVNDFQKGDIAEGYSVSREKKESFPLTVTSAQKNPTAFYLCASREGGLNPLPLHFGNGTRLTVT.

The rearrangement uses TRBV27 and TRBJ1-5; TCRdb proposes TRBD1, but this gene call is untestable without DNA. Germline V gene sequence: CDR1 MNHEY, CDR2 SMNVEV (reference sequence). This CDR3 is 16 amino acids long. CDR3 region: CASSSIMAGGNQPQHF.

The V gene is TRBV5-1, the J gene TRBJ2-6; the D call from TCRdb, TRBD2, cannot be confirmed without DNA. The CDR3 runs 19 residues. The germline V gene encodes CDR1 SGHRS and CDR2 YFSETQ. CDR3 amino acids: CASSAGTTNRGSGANVLTF.

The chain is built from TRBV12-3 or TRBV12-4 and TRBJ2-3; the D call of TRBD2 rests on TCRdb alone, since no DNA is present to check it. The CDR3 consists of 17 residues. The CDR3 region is CASSPRALAGIGDTQYF.

CDR3 amino acids: CASSQGPFSGLQETQYF. The chain has TRBV4-1 and TRBJ2-5; TCRdb picks TRBD2, but there is no DNA to check that call. This CDR3 is 17 amino acids long. Germline V lookup: CDR1 MGHRA, CDR2 YSYEKL.

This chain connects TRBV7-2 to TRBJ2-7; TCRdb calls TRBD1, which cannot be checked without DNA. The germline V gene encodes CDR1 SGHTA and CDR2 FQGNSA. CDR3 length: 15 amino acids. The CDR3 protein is CASSSRAGGVNEQYF.

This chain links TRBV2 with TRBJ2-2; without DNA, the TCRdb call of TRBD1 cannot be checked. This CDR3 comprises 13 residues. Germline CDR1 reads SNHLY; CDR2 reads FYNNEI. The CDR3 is CASGGPNTGELFF.

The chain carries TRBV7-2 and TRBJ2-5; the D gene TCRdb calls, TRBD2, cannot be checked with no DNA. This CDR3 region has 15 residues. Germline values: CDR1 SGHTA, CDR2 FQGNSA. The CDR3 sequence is CASSTRLAGKETQYF.

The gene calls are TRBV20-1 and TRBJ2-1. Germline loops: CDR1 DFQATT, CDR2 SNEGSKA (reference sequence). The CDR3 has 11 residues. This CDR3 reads CSAQSVNEQFF.

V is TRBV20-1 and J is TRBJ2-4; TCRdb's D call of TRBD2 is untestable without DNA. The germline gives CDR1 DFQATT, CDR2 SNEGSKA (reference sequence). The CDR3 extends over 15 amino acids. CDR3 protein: CSAGESGGGFSIQYF.

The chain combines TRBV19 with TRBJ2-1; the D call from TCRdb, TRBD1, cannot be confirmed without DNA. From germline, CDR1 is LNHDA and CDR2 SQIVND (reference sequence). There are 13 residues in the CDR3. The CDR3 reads CASSIRDSPEQFF.

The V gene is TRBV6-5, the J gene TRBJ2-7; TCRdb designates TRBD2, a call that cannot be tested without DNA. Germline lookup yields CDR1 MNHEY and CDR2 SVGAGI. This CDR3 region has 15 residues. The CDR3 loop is CASSYDYNSTYEQYF.

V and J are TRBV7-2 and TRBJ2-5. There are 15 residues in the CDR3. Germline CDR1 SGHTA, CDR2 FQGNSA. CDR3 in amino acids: CASSLDTVYQETQYF.

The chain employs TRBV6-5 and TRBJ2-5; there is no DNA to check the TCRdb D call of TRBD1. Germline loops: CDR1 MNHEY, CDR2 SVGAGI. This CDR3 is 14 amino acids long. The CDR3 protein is CASSLKGGEETQYF.

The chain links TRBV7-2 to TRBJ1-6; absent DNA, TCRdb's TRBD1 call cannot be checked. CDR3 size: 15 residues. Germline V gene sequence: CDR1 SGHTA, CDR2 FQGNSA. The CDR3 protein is CASSPRTGGESPLHF.

CDR3: CASSSRGTERLAVQYF. This sequence joins TRBV7-8 and TRBJ2-4; without DNA, the TCRdb call of TRBD1 cannot be checked. Germline CDR1 reads SGHVS; CDR2 reads FQNEAQ. This CDR3 contains 16 residues.

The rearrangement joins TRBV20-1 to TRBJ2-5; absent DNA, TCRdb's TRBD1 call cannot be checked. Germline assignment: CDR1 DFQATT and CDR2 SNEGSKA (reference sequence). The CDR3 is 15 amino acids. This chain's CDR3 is CSASPPGDLQETQYF.

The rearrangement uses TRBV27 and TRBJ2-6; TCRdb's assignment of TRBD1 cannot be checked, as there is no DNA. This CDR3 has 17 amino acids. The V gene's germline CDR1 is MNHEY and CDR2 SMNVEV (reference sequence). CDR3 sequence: CASRSGQGVFGANVLTF.

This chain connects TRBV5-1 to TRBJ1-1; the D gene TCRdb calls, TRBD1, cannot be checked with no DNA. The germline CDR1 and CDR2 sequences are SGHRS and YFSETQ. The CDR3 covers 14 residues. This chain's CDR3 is CASSLGVSYTEAFF.

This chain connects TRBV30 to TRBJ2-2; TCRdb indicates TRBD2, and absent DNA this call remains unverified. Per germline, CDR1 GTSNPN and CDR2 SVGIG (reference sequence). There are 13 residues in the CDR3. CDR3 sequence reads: CAWRAGQVGELFF.

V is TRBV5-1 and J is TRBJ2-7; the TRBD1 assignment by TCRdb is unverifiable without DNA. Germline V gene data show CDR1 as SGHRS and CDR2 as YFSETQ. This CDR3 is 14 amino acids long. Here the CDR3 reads CASSLEGADYEQYF.

CDR3 sequence reads: CSANRGQGTLIFNTEAFF. The chain carries TRBV20-1 and TRBJ1-1; the TCRdb call, TRBD1, lacks DNA for checking. CDR1 and CDR2 from the germline V gene are DFQATT and SNEGSKA (reference sequence). This CDR3 is built from 18 residues.

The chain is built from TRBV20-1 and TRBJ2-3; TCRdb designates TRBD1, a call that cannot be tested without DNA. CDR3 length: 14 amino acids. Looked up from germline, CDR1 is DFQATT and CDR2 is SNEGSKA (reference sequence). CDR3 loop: CSARVQGRADTQYF.

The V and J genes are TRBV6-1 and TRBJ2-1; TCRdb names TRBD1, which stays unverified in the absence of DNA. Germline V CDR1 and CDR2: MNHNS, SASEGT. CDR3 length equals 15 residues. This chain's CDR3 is CASSVEGQGYNEQFF.

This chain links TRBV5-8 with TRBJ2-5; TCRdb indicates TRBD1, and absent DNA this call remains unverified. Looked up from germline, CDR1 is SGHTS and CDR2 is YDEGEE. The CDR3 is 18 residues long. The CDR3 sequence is CASSSRGGQGVFQETQYF.

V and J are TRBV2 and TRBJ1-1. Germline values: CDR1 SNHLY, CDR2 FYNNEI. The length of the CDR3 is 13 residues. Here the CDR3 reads CASSEDGDTEAFF. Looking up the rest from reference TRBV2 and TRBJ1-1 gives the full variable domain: EPEVTQTPSHQVTQMGQEVILRCVPISNHLYFYWYRQILGQKVEFLVSFYNNEISEKSEIFDDQFSVERPDGSNFTLKIRSTKLEDSAMYFCASSEDGDTEAFFGQGTRLTVV.

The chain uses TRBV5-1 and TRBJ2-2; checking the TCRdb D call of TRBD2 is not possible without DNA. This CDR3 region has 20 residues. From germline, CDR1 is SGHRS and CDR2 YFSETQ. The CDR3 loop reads CASSSQSRLAGGRNTGELFF.

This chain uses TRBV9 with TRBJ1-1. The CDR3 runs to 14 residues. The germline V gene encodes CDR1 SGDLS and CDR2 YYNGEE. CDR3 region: CASSVAPRNTEAFF.

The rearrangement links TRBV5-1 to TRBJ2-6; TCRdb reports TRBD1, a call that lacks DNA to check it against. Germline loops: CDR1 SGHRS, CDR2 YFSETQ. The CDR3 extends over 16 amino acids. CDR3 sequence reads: CASSPEGGTGANVLTF.

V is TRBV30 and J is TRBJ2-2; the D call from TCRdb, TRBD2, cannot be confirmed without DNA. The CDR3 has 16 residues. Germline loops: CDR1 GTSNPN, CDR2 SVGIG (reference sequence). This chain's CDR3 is CAWSERDLMDTGELFF.

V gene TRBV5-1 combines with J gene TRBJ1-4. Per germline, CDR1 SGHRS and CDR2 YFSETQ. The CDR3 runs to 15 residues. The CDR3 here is CASSSDGGTNEKLFF.